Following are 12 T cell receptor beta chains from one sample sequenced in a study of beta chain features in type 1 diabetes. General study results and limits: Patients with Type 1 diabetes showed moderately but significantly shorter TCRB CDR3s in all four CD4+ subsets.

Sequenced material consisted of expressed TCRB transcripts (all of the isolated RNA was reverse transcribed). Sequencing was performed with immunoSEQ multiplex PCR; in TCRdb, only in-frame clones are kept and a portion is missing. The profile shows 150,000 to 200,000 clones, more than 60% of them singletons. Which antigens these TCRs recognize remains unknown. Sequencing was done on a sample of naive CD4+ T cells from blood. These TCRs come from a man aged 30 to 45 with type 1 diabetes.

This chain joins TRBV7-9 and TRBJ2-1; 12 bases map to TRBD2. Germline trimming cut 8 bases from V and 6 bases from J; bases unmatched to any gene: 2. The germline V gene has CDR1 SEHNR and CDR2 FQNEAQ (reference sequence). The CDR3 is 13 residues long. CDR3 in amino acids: CASVLAGGNEQFF. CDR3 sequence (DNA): TGTGCCAGCGTACTAGCGGGAGGCAATGAGCAGTTCTTC.

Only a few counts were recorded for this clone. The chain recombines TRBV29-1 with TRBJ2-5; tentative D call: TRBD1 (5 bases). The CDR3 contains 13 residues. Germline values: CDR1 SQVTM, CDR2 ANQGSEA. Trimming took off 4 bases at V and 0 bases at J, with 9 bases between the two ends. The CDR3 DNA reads TGCAGCGTTGGGCCAGGGTACCAAGAGACCCAGTACTTC. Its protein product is CSVGPGYQETQYF.

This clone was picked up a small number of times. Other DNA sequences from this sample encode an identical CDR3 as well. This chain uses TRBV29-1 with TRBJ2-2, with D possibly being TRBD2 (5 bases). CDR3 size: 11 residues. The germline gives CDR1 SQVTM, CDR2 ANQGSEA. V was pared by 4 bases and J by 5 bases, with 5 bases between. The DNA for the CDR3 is TGCAGCGTTGCGGGAACCGGGGAGCTGTTTTTT. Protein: CSVAGTGELFF.

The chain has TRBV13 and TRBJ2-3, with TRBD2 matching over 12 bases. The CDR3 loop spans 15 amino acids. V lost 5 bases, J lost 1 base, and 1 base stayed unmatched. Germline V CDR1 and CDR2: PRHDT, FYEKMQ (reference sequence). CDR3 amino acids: CASSRLAGGTDTQYF. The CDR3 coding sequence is TGTGCCAGCAGCCGACTAGCGGGGGGCACAGATACGCAGTATTTT.

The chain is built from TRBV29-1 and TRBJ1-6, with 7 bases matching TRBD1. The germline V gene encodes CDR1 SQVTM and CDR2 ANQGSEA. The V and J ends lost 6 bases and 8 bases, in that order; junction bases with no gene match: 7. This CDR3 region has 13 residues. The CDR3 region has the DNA TGCAGCGTCGCCGACAGGGTTGATTCACCCCTCCACTTT. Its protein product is CSVADRVDSPLHF.

CDR3 residues: CASSPRDPQWGPQYF. Here the CDR3 DNA reads TGTGCCAGCAGCCCCCGGGACCCGCAATGGGGTCCGCAGTATTTT. V and J are TRBV13 and TRBJ2-3; D is perhaps TRBD1 or TRBD2 (5 bases each). The CDR3 is made up of 15 amino acids. Germline assignment: CDR1 PRHDT and CDR2 FYEKMQ (reference sequence). Trimming left V 5 bases short and J 10 bases short, with 22 bases between.

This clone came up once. CDR3: CASSVPGLPGNTIYF. For the CDR3, the DNA is TGTGCCAGCAGCGTCCCGGGACTCCCTGGAAACACCATATATTTT. The chain joins TRBV7-9 to TRBJ1-3; D possibly corresponds to TRBD1 (5 bases). V was shortened by 5 bases and J by 2 bases, with 13 bases between the two germline ends. The CDR3 spans 15 residues. The germline gives CDR1 SEHNR, CDR2 FQNEAQ (reference sequence).

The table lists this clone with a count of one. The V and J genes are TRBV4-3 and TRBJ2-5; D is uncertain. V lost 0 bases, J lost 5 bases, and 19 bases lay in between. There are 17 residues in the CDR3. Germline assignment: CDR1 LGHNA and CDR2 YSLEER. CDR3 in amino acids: CASSQDFFVETWETQYF. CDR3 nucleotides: TGCGCCAGCAGCCAAGATTTCTTCGTTGAGACATGGGAGACCCAGTACTTC.

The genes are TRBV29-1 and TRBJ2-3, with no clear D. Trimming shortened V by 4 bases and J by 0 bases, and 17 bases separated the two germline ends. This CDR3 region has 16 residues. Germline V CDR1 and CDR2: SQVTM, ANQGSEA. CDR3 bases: TGCAGCGTTGCGAGGAGACACCGACTCAGCACAGATACGCAGTATTTT. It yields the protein CSVARRHRLSTDTQYF.

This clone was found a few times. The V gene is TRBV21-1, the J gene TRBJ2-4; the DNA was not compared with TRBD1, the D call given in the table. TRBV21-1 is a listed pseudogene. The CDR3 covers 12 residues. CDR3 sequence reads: CASITGRSIQYF. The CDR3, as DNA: TGTGCCAGCATCACAGGGAGAAGCATTCAGTACTTC.

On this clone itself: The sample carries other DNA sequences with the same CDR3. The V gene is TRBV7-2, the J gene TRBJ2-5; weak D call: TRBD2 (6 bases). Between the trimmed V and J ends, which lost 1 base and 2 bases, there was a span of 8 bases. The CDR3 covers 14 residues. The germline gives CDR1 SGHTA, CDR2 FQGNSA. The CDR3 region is CASSLVRGQETQYF. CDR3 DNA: TGTGCCAGCAGCTTAGTTCGGGGGCAAGAGACCCAGTACTTC.

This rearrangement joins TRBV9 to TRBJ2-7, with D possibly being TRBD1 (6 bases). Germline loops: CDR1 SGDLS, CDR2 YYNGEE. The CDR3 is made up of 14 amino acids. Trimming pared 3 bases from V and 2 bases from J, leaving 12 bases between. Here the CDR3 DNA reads TGTGCCAGCAGCGAGGACAGCCCCCCCTACGAGCAGTACTTC. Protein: CASSEDSPPYEQYF.